This is a list of T cell receptor beta chains from one sample in a study of response to subunit inactivated influenza vaccine. TCRdb analysed the RT-PCR reads with MiXCR anew, one entry per CDR3 protein. This table has roughly 780,000 distinct CDR3 sequences, less than 20% appearing once. The sequenced sample was PBMCs from blood, obtained 5 days after vaccination. The receptor source for this set is a man between 50 and 59 years old who received an inactivated influenza vaccine. Each CDR3 is given with its conserved first and last residue. Fields, in order: J gene, D gene, V gene, clone size, CDR3 protein, CDR3 DNA. A D gene is named only where the DNA matches it firmly. Size tells how often a clone was seen (once, few, many) or the class of an expanded clone, and some rows leave it out.

>TRBJ1-2|TRBD1|TRBV12-3/TRBV12-4|many
CASTTSGTGVYGYTF
TGTGCCAGCACGACAAGTGGGACAGGGGTCTATGGCTACACCTTC
>TRBJ2-7|TRBD1|TRBV29-1|-
CSVTNTGGYEQYF
TGCAGCGTTACAAACACAGGGGGCTACGAGCAGTACTTC
>TRBJ2-7|-|TRBV5-5|many
CASSRPGTYEQYF
TGTGCCAGCAGCCGTCCCGGGACCTACGAGCAGTACTTC
>TRBJ2-6|-|TRBV5-6|-
CASSFGRYSGANVLTF
TGTGCCAGCAGCTTCGGACGGTACTCTGGGGCCAACGTCCTGACTTTC
>TRBJ2-7|-|TRBV5-1|few
CASSLLPRGSSYEQYF
TGCGCCAGCAGCCTCCTCCCCAGGGGCAGCTCCTACGAGCAGTACTTC
>TRBJ2-1|-|TRBV11-2|-
CASSSPSDEQFF
TGTGCCAGCAGCTCACCGTCTGATGAGCAGTTCTTC
>TRBJ2-7|-|TRBV14|few
CASSDSGGSYEQYF
TGTGCCAGCAGCGATAGCGGAGGCAGCTACGAGCAGTACTTC
>TRBJ1-3|-|TRBV4-3|-
CASSQGSGVGNTIYF
TGCGCCAGCAGCCAAGGGTCTGGGGTTGGAAACACCATATATTTT
>TRBJ2-3|TRBD1|TRBV13|few
CASSLPGTGTDTQYF
TGTGCCAGCAGCTTACCCGGGACAGGGACAGATACGCAGTATTTT
>TRBJ2-1|TRBD2|TRBV10-3|many
CAISSGTSYEQFF
TGTGCCATCAGTTCCGGGACTAGCTATGAGCAGTTCTTC
>TRBJ1-2|-|TRBV9|few
CASGQDYGYTF
TGTGCCAGTGGGCAGGACTATGGCTACACCTTC
>TRBJ2-1|-|TRBV2|few
CASTDWAEQFF
TGTGCCAGCACTGATTGGGCTGAGCAGTTCTTC
>TRBJ2-1|-|TRBV24-1|few
CATSDFGHSRPHEQFF
TGTGCCACCAGTGATTTCGGTCACTCCCGGCCCCATGAGCAGTTCTTC
>TRBJ2-6|-|TRBV12-3/TRBV12-4|-
CASTLGLTGGANVLTF
TGTGCCAGCACCCTAGGACTTACCGGCGGGGCCAACGTCCTGACTTTC
>TRBJ1-1|TRBD1|TRBV20-1|-
CSAEQGLGTEAFF
TGCAGTGCAGAACAGGGGTTGGGCACTGAAGCTTTCTTT
>TRBJ2-4|-|TRBV20-1|few
CSAQRWPKAPLSIQYF
TGCAGTGCACAGCGGTGGCCGAAGGCCCCCCTGAGCATTCAGTACTTC
>TRBJ2-7|TRBD2|TRBV11-2|many
CASSLVGTSYEQYF
TGTGCCAGCAGCTTAGTTGGGACTAGCTACGAGCAGTACTTC
>TRBJ1-1|-|TRBV12-3/TRBV12-4|-
CASRNSGRSIEAFF
TGTGCCAGCAGGAATAGTGGAAGAAGTATTGAAGCTTTCTTT